This TCR beta chain was sequenced in a study of post-analysis software for immune sequencing data. Study results and limitations: The study found TRBV5-6, TRBV5-1 and TRBV20-1 among roughly 5 TRBV segments more frequent in patients than controls. When compared against controls, multiple sclerosis patients showed significantly lower normalized Chao1 diversity.

Worth noting for this clonotype: Its cognate antigen is unknown.

TCR beta cDNA libraries had unique molecular identifiers. From around 1 to 9.1 million T cells, hundreds of thousands of cDNA molecules were obtained. Using its own MiXCR run on the PCR reads, TCRdb lists one record per CDR3 protein. There are roughly 540,000 distinct CDR3 sequences in the sample; under 40% occur only once, and approximately 5.4% lies in the top ten. The CDR3 runs to 19 residues. CDR1 and CDR2 (germline): SGHRS, YFSETQ. The junction had 9 bases not matched to a gene; V was cut back by 3 bases and J by 1 base. This clonotype originated in a girl aged 2-17 years with multiple sclerosis. V is TRBV5-1 and J is TRBJ2-3; 15 bases map to TRBD2. Sequencing input: blood. In DNA, the CDR3 is TGCGCCAGCAGCTCGGGACTAGCGGGGGGATCTTTCGGCACAGATACGCAGTATTTT. Protein product: CASSSGLAGGSFGTDTQYF.